Below, 5 T cell receptor beta chains from the same sample are listed, as sequenced in a study of cytomegalovirus exposure and HLA in healthy donors. The PCR was carried out with 60 Vbeta primers and 13 Jbeta primers. Generated by immunoSEQ multiplex PCR, the TCRdb table keeps only in-frame clones and is missing some. The sample carries about 160,000 clones, about four fifths recorded once. The sequenced sample was PBMCs. Receptors originate from a man in his thirties or forties in good health and CMV-seronegative.

The CDR3 protein is CASGIQTGGIQETQYF. The CDR3 DNA is TGCGCCAGCGGGATCCAAACAGGGGGGATCCAAGAGACCCAGTACTTC. The chain has TRBV10-2 and TRBJ2-5; 8 positions match TRBD1. Germline V CDR1 and CDR2: WSHSY, SAAADI. The V segment lost 8 bases and the J segment 1 base; nucleotides outside the gene matches: 12. The CDR3 sequence is 16 residues long.

CDR3 region: CASSTGLADYEQYF. CDR3 coding DNA: TGTGCCAGTAGTACGGGACTAGCGGACTACGAGCAGTACTTC. The chain is built from TRBV19 and TRBJ2-7; TRBD2 aligns across 11 bases. The CDR3 consists of 14 residues. CDR1 is LNHDA, CDR2 SQIVND, per germline (reference sequence). The junction had 2 bases not matched to a gene; V was cut back by 4 bases and J by 3 bases.

The chain couples TRBV2 to TRBJ2-5, with 8 bases identical to TRBD2. With V trimmed by 6 bases and J by 5 bases, 8 bases remained unmatched. The CDR3 runs to 14 residues. Germline CDR1 is SNHLY and CDR2 is FYNNEI. CDR3: CASSRGGTGETQYF. The DNA of the CDR3 is TGTGCCAGCAGCCGGGGGGGGACTGGTGAGACCCAGTACTTC.

This chain's CDR3 is CASSFRFNQPQHF. In nucleotides, the CDR3 is TGTGCCAGCAGCTTTCGGTTCAATCAGCCCCAGCATTTT. The chain links TRBV5-6 to TRBJ1-5; D is uncertain. Trimming cost V 2 bases and J 3 bases, with 6 bases left between them. CDR1 is SGHDT and CDR2 is YYEEEE in the germline V gene. The CDR3 covers 13 residues.

The chain is built from TRBV10-1 and TRBJ2-1, with D perhaps matching TRBD2 (5 bases). This CDR3 spans 14 amino acids. Germline V gene lookup returns CDR1 WNHNN and CDR2 SYGVQD (reference sequence). V shed 3 bases and J shed 7 bases, with 13 bases lying between them. CDR3 protein: CASSDPDSRNEQFF. The CDR3 DNA is TGCGCCAGCAGTGACCCGGACTCTCGTAATGAGCAGTTCTTC.